These 26 T cell receptor beta chains were all obtained from the same sample, sequenced in a study of Ad26.COV2.S vaccination and SARS-CoV-2 variants. Treatment meaning: around 19 received Ad26.COV2.S at low or high dose, single or two shots; about 5 received placebo; per-sample allocation not given. The samples were gathered on day 63 after the first injection of vaccine or placebo. Libraries were prepared by immunoSEQ multiplex PCR; TCRdb keeps only in-frame clonotypes and omits some of them. The sample yields roughly 420,000 clones, 70% to 90% seen once. The sequences come from peripheral blood, collected in a trial of Ad26.COV2.S vaccine versus placebo. These receptor sequences come from a person between 18 and 60 years old who received the Ad26.COV2.S COVID-19 vaccine or a placebo.

The chain recombines TRBV5-5 with TRBJ1-5; 8 nucleotides agree with TRBD1. The CDR3 extends over 16 amino acids. Germline CDR1 and CDR2: SGHKS and YYEKEE (reference sequence). Trimming took 4 bases from V and 6 from J; bases not matched to a gene: 12. The CDR3 DNA is TGTGCCAGCAGCGCGAGACCGGGACAGGTCGTTCAGCCCCAGCATTTT. This codes for CASSARPGQVVQPQHF. The whole variable domain, filled in from reference TRBV5-5 and TRBJ1-5, reads DAGVTQSPTHLIKTRGQQVTLRCSPISGHKSVSWYQQVLGQGPQFIFQYYEKEERGRGNFPDRFSARQFPNYSSELNVNALLLGDSALYLCASSARPGQVVQPQHFGDGTRLSIL.

This chain connects TRBV6-5 to TRBJ1-2; D uncertain. Germline V lookup: CDR1 MNHEY, CDR2 SVGAGI. V was trimmed by 2 bases and J by 7 bases, leaving 11 bases between them. CDR3 length: 13 residues. The CDR3 sequence: CASSYEGRSGYTF. CDR3 bases: TGTGCCAGCAGTTACGAAGGCAGGAGTGGCTACACCTTC.

The chain employs TRBV12-3 or TRBV12-4 and TRBJ1-4, with 8 bases fitting TRBD1. V shed 5 bases, J shed 12 bases, and the junction held 5 bases outside the gene matches. This CDR3 is built from 12 residues. DNA for the CDR3: TGTGCCAGCAGTCTATTGGGACAGGAACTGTTTTTT. Translation gives CASSLLGQELFF.

The chain couples TRBV7-2 to TRBJ2-5; TRBD1 agrees at 7 bases. Germline-derived CDR1 and CDR2 are SGHTA and FQGNSA. The ends lost 2 bases at V and 5 bases at J; junction bases unmatched: 5. The CDR3 is 14 residues long. The CDR3 DNA sequence: TGTGCCAGCAGCTTACAGACAGGGAAGGAGACCCAGTACTTC. It yields the protein CASSLQTGKETQYF.

This rearrangement joins TRBV7-2 to TRBJ2-2; a weak D match, TRBD2 (5 bases). CDR1 SGHTA and CDR2 FQGNSA come from the germline V gene. V was pared by 5 bases and J by 6 bases, with 10 bases between. The CDR3 spans 13 residues. CDR3 loop: CASSQLVSGELFF. The CDR3 DNA sequence: TGTGCCAGCAGCCAACTAGTTTCCGGGGAGCTGTTTTTT.

The chain is built from TRBV11-2 and TRBJ2-3; D is unresolved. Per germline, CDR1 SGHAT and CDR2 FQNNGV. The CDR3 has 14 residues. Between the trimmed V and J ends, which lost 2 bases and 4 bases, there was a span of 10 bases. CDR3 sequence: CASSLSRSADTQYF. In DNA form, the CDR3 reads TGTGCCAGCAGCTTATCAAGGTCGGCAGATACGCAGTATTTT.

CDR3 amino acids: CASSEGGEQYF. CDR3 coding DNA: TGTGCCAGCAGTGAAGGCGGCGAGCAGTACTTC. This chain uses TRBV2 with TRBJ2-7; no definite D call. CDR1 is SNHLY, CDR2 FYNNEI, per germline. V was pared by 1 base and J by 6 bases, with 4 bases between. The CDR3 spans 11 residues. Using reference TRBV2 and TRBJ2-7 for the parts outside the CDR3, the full variable domain is EPEVTQTPSHQVTQMGQEVILRCVPISNHLYFYWYRQILGQKVEFLVSFYNNEISEKSEIFDDQFSVERPDGSNFTLKIRSTKLEDSAMYFCASSEGGEQYFGPGTRLTVT.

The CDR3 is CASRSRGRPNTEAFF. CDR3 DNA sequence: TGTGCCAGCCGCTCCAGGGGGCGGCCGAACACTGAAGCTTTCTTT. J is TRBJ1-1 and V is TRBV28, with 8 bases that match TRBD1. V dropped 8 bases and J dropped 1; count of bases not matched to a gene: 9. CDR1 and CDR2 (germline): MDHEN, SYDVKM. CDR3 length: 15 amino acids.

The chain uses TRBV4-1 and TRBJ2-7; D is tentatively TRBD1 or TRBD2 (5 bases each). The germline V gene encodes CDR1 MGHRA and CDR2 YSYEKL. Trimming cost V 0 bases and J 2 bases, with 17 bases left between them. There are 17 residues in the CDR3. The CDR3 sequence is CASSQEPSGRTAYEQYF. CDR3 sequence (DNA): TGCGCCAGCAGCCAAGAACCTTCGGGACGGACGGCCTACGAGCAGTACTTC.

V gene TRBV18 combines with J gene TRBJ2-1, with a possible D match to TRBD2 (5 bases). The CDR3 is 13 amino acids. The germline V and J ends were trimmed by 10 bases and 0 bases, with 10 bases remaining between them. Per the germline V gene, CDR1 is KGHSH and CDR2 is LQKENI. The CDR3 region has the DNA TGTGCCACCTTTCGGGACTCCTACAATGAGCAGTTCTTC. Protein: CATFRDSYNEQFF. The complete variable domain, with remaining parts taken from reference TRBV18 and TRBJ2-1, reads NAGVMQNPRHLVRRRGQEARLRCSPMKGHSHVYWYRQLPEEGLKFMVYLQKENIIDESGMPKERFSAEFPKEGPSILRIQQVVRGDSAAYFCATFRDSYNEQFFGPGTRLTVL.

The chain links TRBV11-2 to TRBJ2-5, with 7 bases identical to TRBD2. The germline CDR1 and CDR2 sequences are SGHAT and FQNNGV. V trimming: 5 bases; J trimming: 5 bases; junction bases outside the gene matches: 11. The CDR3 sequence is 15 residues long. CDR3 loop: CASSRQRTRRETQYF. The CDR3 DNA follows: TGTGCCAGCAGCCGCCAACGGACTAGACGCGAGACCCAGTACTTC.

The chain recombines TRBV7-9 with TRBJ2-3; D possibly corresponds to TRBD2 (5 bases). Per germline, CDR1 SEHNR and CDR2 FQNEAQ (reference sequence). Trimming cost V 1 base and J 0 bases, with 8 bases left between them. The CDR3 totals 15 residues. CDR3 protein: CASSLVAYSTDTQYF. The CDR3 DNA reads TGTGCCAGCAGCTTAGTAGCGTACAGCACAGATACGCAGTATTTT.

The V gene is TRBV7-8, the J gene TRBJ1-4, with D hard to call. V was cut by 7 bases and J by 7 bases, with 13 bases left in between. CDR3 length: 13 residues. Germline CDR1 is SGHVS and CDR2 is FQNEAQ. In DNA form, the CDR3 reads TGTGCCAGCAAGAAACTGGGATTTGAAAAACTGTTTTTT. Its protein product is CASKKLGFEKLFF.

The genes are TRBV11-3 and TRBJ1-1, with 7 bases identical to TRBD1. Trimming took 4 bases from V and 4 from J; bases not matched to a gene: 9. CDR3 size: 15 residues. Germline CDR1 is SGHNT and CDR2 is YENEEA. The CDR3 nucleotides read TGTGCCAGCAGCTCCAGGGGGGGAGGGAGCACTGAAGCTTTCTTT. Amino acids: CASSSRGGGSTEAFF.

This clone appeared a single time. The rearrangement uses TRBV11-3 and TRBJ2-2; 8 bases line up with TRBD1. The CDR3 runs to 16 residues. Germline V gene data show CDR1 as SGHNT and CDR2 as YENEEA. V gave up 3 bases and J gave up 5 bases; unmatched junction bases: 8. CDR3 sequence (DNA): TGTGCCAGCAGCTTGGCCGCAGGGGGCCTAACCGGGGAGCTGTTTTTT. Protein product: CASSLAAGGLTGELFF.

This chain joins TRBV13 and TRBJ2-3; the D gene is possibly TRBD1 (5 bases). The V end was cut by 3 bases, the J end by 4 bases, with 11 bases between. Germline assignment: CDR1 PRHDT and CDR2 FYEKMQ (reference sequence). The CDR3 is made up of 14 amino acids. The CDR3 here is CASSLTQQADTQYF. In DNA, the CDR3 is TGTGCCAGCAGCTTGACTCAACAGGCAGATACGCAGTATTTT.

The chain has TRBV10-3 and TRBJ1-2; 8 bases line up with TRBD1. J lost 6 bases, V lost 2 bases, and 11 bases had no gene match. Germline V CDR1 and CDR2: ENHRY, SYGVKD. The CDR3 covers 16 residues. The CDR3 region is CAISEQYLDRAHGYTF. For the CDR3, the DNA is TGTGCCATCAGTGAGCAGTATCTGGACAGGGCCCATGGCTACACCTTC.

The sample holds one count of this clone. V is TRBV30 and J is TRBJ2-1; D gene ambiguous. Germline assignment: CDR1 GTSNPN and CDR2 SVGIG (reference sequence). Trimming cost V 6 bases and J 7 bases, with 10 bases left between them. The CDR3 is 11 amino acids. CDR3 loop: CACPKRNEQFF. As DNA, the CDR3 is TGTGCCTGCCCAAAGAGGAATGAGCAGTTCTTC.

The chain employs TRBV5-6 and TRBJ2-3; D call uncertain. CDR1 SGHDT and CDR2 YYEEEE come from the germline V gene. The CDR3 runs to 14 residues. V was clipped by 2 bases and J by 4 bases, with 11 bases between them. The CDR3 loop reads CASSFLSNADTQYF. DNA for the CDR3: TGTGCCAGCAGCTTTCTTAGCAACGCAGATACGCAGTATTTT.

The gene calls are TRBV3-1 (or the pseudogene TRBV3-2) and TRBJ2-5; D might be TRBD1 (5 bases). Trimming removed 5 bases at V and 2 bases at J, with 18 bases between. Per germline, CDR1 LGHDT and CDR2 YNNKEL (reference sequence). CDR3 length: 16 residues. CDR3 sequence reads: CASSNDSLGLQETQYF. The CDR3 region has the DNA TGTGCCAGCAGCAACGACAGCCTTGGGCTACAAGAGACCCAGTACTTC.

The chain uses TRBV6-2 or TRBV6-3 and TRBJ2-7; 9 nucleotides align to TRBD1. Germline-derived CDR1 and CDR2 are MNHEY and SVGEGT. With V trimmed by 6 bases and J by 7 bases, 19 bases remained unmatched. This CDR3 is built from 17 residues. The CDR3 sequence is CASSVNVPGQGVVEQYF. Here the CDR3 DNA reads TGTGCCAGCAGCGTCAATGTACCGGGACAGGGCGTTGTAGAGCAGTACTTC.

The V call is TRBV4-3, the J call TRBJ2-7, with TRBD2 identical over 7 bases. CDR3 length: 15 amino acids. The junction had 7 bases not matched to a gene; V was cut back by 1 base and J by 4 bases. CDR1 and CDR2 from the germline V gene are LGHNA and YSLEER. CDR3 bases: TGCGCCAGCAGCCAAGGTGTTCAGGGAGGGTACGAGCAGTACTTC. It yields the protein CASSQGVQGGYEQYF.

V gene TRBV5-4 combines with J gene TRBJ2-1; D remains unclear. Between the trimmed V and J ends, which lost 4 bases and 0 bases, there was a span of 17 bases. The CDR3 consists of 17 residues. Germline V CDR1 and CDR2: SGHNT, YYREEE (reference sequence). Written as DNA, the CDR3 is TGTGCCAGCAGCCCATACACAGTCGACCGCTCCTACAATGAGCAGTTCTTC. Its protein product is CASSPYTVDRSYNEQFF.

The V call is TRBV5-4, the J call TRBJ1-2; maybe TRBD1 (6 bases). The CDR3 has 16 residues. Germline assignment: CDR1 SGHNT and CDR2 YYREEE (reference sequence). V dropped 3 bases and J dropped 2 bases, with 17 bases sitting between them. The CDR3 region has the DNA TGTGCCAGCAGCTCAACAGGGCGCACTGAGAACTATGGCTACACCTTC. It codes for CASSSTGRTENYGYTF.

The chain recombines TRBV6-6 with TRBJ2-3, with TRBD2 matching 13 bases. The CDR3 is made up of 16 amino acids. The V segment lost 4 bases and the J segment 7 bases; nucleotides outside the gene matches: 8. Germline loops: CDR1 MNHNY, CDR2 SVGAGI (reference sequence). In nucleotides, the CDR3 is TGTGCCAGCAGTTTTCCCAGGACTAGCGGGGGATATACGCAGTATTTT. It encodes CASSFPRTSGGYTQYF.

The chain has TRBV30 and TRBJ1-5; 9 nucleotides match TRBD1. This CDR3 is 14 amino acids long. With 2 bases clipped from V and 7 bases from J, the junction kept 6 bases outside the gene matches. CDR1 and CDR2 from the germline V gene are GTSNPN and SVGIG (reference sequence). CDR3 in DNA: TGTGCCTGGAGTAACACAGGGGGCGGGCAGCCCCAGCATTTT. It codes for CAWSNTGGGQPQHF.